This is a list of T cell receptor beta chains from one sample in a study of shared clonotypes between healthy human individuals. Profiling relied on immunoSEQ multiplex PCR, and the TCRdb table lists in-frame clones only, not all of them. The sample lists 450,000 to 600,000 clones; approximately 79% were seen once. Sample: PBMCs. These receptors all stem from a woman aged 40 to 50 in good health. Some clones in this sample may be carry-over from other donors' samples. The CDR3 runs from the conserved cysteine through the conserved F or W. Fields, in order: D gene, J gene, clone size, V gene, CDR3 DNA, CDR3 protein. A D gene is named only where the DNA matches it firmly. Clone size is given for some rows only: seen once, a few or many times, or a class if the clone is expanded.

D gene: TRBD2; J gene: TRBJ2-2; clone size: -; V gene: TRBV27; CDR3 DNA: TGTGCCAGCAGTGACCTTTCAGCGGGAGGAGGGACCGGGGAGCTGTTTTTT; CDR3 protein: CASSDLSAGGGTGELFF
D gene: TRBD2; J gene: TRBJ2-7; clone size: -; V gene: TRBV6-6; CDR3 DNA: TGTGCCAGCAGTATTAGCACACTAGCGGGAGCTGAAGAGCAGTACTTC; CDR3 protein: CASSISTLAGAEEQYF
D gene: -; J gene: TRBJ1-1; clone size: -; V gene: TRBV11-2; CDR3 DNA: TGTGCCAGCAGCTTCGCCAGATCGAACACTGAAGCTTTCTTT; CDR3 protein: CASSFARSNTEAFF
D gene: -; J gene: TRBJ2-3; clone size: -; V gene: TRBV7-6; CDR3 DNA: TGTGCCAGCAGCTCGAGAAGGGGAGATACGCAGTATTTT; CDR3 protein: CASSSRRGDTQYF
D gene: -; J gene: TRBJ2-1; clone size: once; V gene: TRBV7-3; CDR3 DNA: TGTGCCAGCAGCCCCGGGGCGGGCGGTTACAATGAGCAGTTCTTC; CDR3 protein: CASSPGAGGYNEQFF
D gene: -; J gene: TRBJ1-1; clone size: -; V gene: TRBV20-1; CDR3 DNA: TGCAGTGCCCAGATGAACACTGAAGCTTTCTTT; CDR3 protein: CSAQMNTEAFF
D gene: TRBD2; J gene: TRBJ2-1; clone size: -; V gene: TRBV5-1; CDR3 DNA: TGCGCCAGCAGCTCGACTAGCGGGACTAATGAGCAGTTCTTC; CDR3 protein: CASSSTSGTNEQFF
D gene: -; J gene: TRBJ2-7; clone size: -; V gene: TRBV7-9; CDR3 DNA: TGTGCCAGCAGCTTAGGTGCGAGCTCCTACGAGCAGTACTTC; CDR3 protein: CASSLGASSYEQYF
D gene: TRBD2; J gene: TRBJ2-5; clone size: -; V gene: TRBV4-1; CDR3 DNA: TGCGCCAGCAGCCAAGAGCCTAGCGGACACTACCAAGAGACCCAGTACTTC; CDR3 protein: CASSQEPSGHYQETQYF
D gene: TRBD2; J gene: TRBJ2-5; clone size: -; V gene: TRBV9; CDR3 DNA: TGTGCCAGCAGCGCAGCGGGAGGGAGAGAGACCCAGTACTTC; CDR3 protein: CASSAAGGRETQYF
D gene: -; J gene: TRBJ2-1; clone size: -; V gene: TRBV4-3; CDR3 DNA: TGCGCCAGCAACAGGAACAATGAGCAGTTCTTC; CDR3 protein: CASNRNNEQFF
D gene: TRBD2; J gene: TRBJ2-7; clone size: few; V gene: TRBV18; CDR3 DNA: TGTGCCAGCTCGTCCGGGACTAGCGGGTACGAGCAGTACTTC; CDR3 protein: CASSSGTSGYEQYF
D gene: TRBD1; J gene: TRBJ2-7; clone size: -; V gene: TRBV10-3; CDR3 DNA: TGTGCCAGTGGGGGACAGGGCTACGAGCAGTACTTC; CDR3 protein: CASGGQGYEQYF
D gene: TRBD2; J gene: TRBJ2-1; clone size: -; V gene: TRBV5-1; CDR3 DNA: TGCGCCAGCAGCTGGACTAGCGGGTACTACAATGAGCAGTTCTTC; CDR3 protein: CASSWTSGYYNEQFF
D gene: TRBD1; J gene: TRBJ1-4; clone size: -; V gene: TRBV6-1; CDR3 DNA: TGTGCCAGCAGTCCATGGACAGGGACCAACGAAAAACTGTTTTTT; CDR3 protein: CASSPWTGTNEKLFF
D gene: -; J gene: TRBJ1-1; clone size: few; V gene: TRBV5-1; CDR3 DNA: TGCGCCAGCAGCGAACAGGGCGGCACTGAAGCTTTCTTT; CDR3 protein: CASSEQGGTEAFF
D gene: TRBD2; J gene: TRBJ2-1; clone size: -; V gene: TRBV10-3; CDR3 DNA: TGTGCCATCAGTACATCGGGACTAGCGGGAGTGGGTGAGCAGTTCTTC; CDR3 protein: CAISTSGLAGVGEQFF
D gene: -; J gene: TRBJ2-5; clone size: -; V gene: TRBV7-4; CDR3 DNA: TGTGCCAGCAGCCCACCCGAACTGTGGTCTACCTGGCCCCAAGAGACCCAGTACTTC; CDR3 protein: CASSPPELWSTWPQETQYF
D gene: -; J gene: TRBJ2-1; clone size: -; V gene: TRBV28; CDR3 DNA: TGTGCCAGCAATTTTCAAGCGGAATGGGGGTACAATGAGCAGTTCTTC; CDR3 protein: CASNFQAEWGYNEQFF
D gene: -; J gene: TRBJ2-3; clone size: -; V gene: TRBV6-6; CDR3 DNA: TGTGCCAGCAGTGGGGAGTTAAGGGCAGATACGCAGTATTTT; CDR3 protein: CASSGELRADTQYF
D gene: TRBD2; J gene: TRBJ2-3; clone size: -; V gene: TRBV28; CDR3 DNA: TGTGCCAGCGTCGGGAGGGTCTCAGATACGCAGTATTTT; CDR3 protein: CASVGRVSDTQYF
D gene: TRBD2; J gene: TRBJ2-1; clone size: -; V gene: TRBV18; CDR3 DNA: TGTGCCAGCTCACCCGCGGGAGTTTACAATGAGCAGTTCTTC; CDR3 protein: CASSPAGVYNEQFF
D gene: -; J gene: TRBJ1-4; clone size: -; V gene: TRBV15; CDR3 DNA: TGTGCCACCAGCAGGGACAGCCACAATGAAAAACTGTTTTTT; CDR3 protein: CATSRDSHNEKLFF